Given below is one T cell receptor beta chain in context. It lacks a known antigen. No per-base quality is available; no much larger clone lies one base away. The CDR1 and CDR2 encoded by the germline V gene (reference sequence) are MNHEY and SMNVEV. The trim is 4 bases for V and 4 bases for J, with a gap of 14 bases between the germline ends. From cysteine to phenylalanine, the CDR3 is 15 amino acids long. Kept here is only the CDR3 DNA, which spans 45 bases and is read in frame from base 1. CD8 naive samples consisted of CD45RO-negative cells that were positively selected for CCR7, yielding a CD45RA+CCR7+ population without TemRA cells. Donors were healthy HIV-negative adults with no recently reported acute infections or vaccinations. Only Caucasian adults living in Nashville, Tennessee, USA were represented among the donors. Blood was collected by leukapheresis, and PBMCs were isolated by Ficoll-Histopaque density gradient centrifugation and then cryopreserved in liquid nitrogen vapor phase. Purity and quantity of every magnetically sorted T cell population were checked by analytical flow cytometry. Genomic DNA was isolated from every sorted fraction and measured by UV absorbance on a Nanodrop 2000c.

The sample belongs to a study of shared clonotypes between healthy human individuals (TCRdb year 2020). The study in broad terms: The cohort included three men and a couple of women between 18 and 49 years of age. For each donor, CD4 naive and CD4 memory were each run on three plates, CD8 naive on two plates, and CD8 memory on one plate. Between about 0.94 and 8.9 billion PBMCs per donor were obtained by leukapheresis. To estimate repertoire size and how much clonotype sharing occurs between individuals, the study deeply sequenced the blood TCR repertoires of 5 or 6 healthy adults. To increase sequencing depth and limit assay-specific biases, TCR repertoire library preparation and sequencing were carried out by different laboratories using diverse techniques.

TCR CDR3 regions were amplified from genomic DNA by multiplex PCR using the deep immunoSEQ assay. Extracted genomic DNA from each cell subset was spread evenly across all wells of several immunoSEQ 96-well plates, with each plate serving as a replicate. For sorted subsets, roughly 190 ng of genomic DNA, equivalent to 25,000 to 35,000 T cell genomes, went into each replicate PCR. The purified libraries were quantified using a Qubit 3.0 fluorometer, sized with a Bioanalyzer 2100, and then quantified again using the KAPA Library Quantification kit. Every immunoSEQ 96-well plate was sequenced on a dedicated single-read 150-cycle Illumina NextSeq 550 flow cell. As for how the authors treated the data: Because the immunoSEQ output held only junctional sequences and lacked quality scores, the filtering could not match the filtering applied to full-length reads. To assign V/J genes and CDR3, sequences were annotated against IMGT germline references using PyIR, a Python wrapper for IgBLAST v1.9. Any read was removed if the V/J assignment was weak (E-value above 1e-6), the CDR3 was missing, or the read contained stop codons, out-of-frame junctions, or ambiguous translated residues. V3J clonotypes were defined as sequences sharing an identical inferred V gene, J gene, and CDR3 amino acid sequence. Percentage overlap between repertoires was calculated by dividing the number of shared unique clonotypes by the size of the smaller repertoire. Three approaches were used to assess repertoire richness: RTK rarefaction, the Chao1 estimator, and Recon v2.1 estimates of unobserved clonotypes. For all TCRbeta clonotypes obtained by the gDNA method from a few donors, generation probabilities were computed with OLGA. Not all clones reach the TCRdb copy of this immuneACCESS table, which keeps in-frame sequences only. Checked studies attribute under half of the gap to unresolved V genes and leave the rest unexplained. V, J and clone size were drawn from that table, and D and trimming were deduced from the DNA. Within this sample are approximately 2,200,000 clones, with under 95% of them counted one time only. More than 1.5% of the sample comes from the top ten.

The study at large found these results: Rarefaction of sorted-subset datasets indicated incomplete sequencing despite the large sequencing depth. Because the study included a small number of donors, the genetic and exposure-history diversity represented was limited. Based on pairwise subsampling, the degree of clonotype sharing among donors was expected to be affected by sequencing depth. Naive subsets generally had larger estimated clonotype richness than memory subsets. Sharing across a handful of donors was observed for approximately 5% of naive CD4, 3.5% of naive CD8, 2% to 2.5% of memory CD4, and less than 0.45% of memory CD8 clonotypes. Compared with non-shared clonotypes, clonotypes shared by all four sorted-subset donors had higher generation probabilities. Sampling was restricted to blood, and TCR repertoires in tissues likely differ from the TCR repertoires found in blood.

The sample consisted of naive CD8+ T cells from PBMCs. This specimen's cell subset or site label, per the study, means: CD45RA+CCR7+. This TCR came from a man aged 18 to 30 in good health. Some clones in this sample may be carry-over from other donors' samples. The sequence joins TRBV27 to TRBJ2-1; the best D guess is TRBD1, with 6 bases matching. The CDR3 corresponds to CASSSRDKTYNEQFF. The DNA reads TGTGCCAGCAGTTCCCGGGACAAGACATACAATGAGCAGTTCTTC.